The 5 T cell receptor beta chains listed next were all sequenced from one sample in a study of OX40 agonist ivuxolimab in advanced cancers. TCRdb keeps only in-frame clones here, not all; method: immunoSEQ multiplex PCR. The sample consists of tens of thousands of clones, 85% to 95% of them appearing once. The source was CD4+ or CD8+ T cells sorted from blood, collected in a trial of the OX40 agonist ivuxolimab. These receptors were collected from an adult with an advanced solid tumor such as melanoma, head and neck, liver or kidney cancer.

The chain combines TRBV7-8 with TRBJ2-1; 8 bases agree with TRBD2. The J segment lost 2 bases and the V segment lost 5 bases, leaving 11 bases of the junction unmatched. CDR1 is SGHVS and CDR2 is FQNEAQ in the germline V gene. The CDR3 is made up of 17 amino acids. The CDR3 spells CASSRNTGLVPYNEQFF. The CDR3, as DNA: TGTGCCAGCAGCCGGAACACGGGACTAGTCCCCTACAATGAGCAGTTCTTC.

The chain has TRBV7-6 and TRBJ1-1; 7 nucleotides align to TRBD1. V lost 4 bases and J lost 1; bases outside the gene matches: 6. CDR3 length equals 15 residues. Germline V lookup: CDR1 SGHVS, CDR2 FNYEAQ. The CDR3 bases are TGTGCCAGCAGCTCCCCGCAGGGGGAGAACACTGAAGCTTTCTTT. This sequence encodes CASSSPQGENTEAFF.

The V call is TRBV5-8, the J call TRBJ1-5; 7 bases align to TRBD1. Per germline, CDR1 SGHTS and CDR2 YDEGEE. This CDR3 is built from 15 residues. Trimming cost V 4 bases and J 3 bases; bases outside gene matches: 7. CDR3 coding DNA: TGTGCCAGCAGCGCGGGGACAGAAACCAATCAGCCCCAGCATTTT. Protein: CASSAGTETNQPQHF.

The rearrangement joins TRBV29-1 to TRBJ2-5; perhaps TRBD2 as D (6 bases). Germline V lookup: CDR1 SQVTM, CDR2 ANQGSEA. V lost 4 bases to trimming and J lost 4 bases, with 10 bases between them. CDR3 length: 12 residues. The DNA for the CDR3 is TGCAGCGTTGTTGGGACTTCAGAGACCCAGTACTTC. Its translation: CSVVGTSETQYF.

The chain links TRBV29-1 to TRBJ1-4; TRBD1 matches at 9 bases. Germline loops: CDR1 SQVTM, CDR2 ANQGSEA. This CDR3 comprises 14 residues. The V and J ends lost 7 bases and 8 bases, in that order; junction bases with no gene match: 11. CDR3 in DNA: TGCAGCGCCCGTTCGGACAGGGGAGGGGAAAAACTGTTTTTT. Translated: CSARSDRGGEKLFF.